These 27 T cell receptor beta chains were sequenced from one sample in a study of CXCR3-negative and CXCR3-positive naive CD8 T cells. The study's findings and limits: The study found more hydrophobic TRB CDR3s in CXCR3-positive naive cells than in CXCR3-negative naive cells.

UMI labels and 5' RACE were used to prepare the TRB cDNA libraries. TCRdb reanalyzed the 5' RACE reads, giving one entry per CDR3 protein sequence and no DNA. The listing contains approximately 59,000 distinct CDR3 sequences. These TCRs' antigens remain unknown. The sample comprised naive CXCR3+ CD8+ T cells from blood. Described subset: CD45RO-CCR7+CD27+CD95- naive CD8+ T cells expressing CXCR3 (TNR3+). These receptors were taken from a human donor in good health. Some clones in this sample may be carry-over from other donors' samples.

This chain joins TRBV14 and TRBJ1-2. There are 14 residues in the CDR3. Germline assignment: CDR1 SGHDN and CDR2 FVKESK. CDR3 amino acids: CASSDLHTSYGYTF.

The chain combines TRBV6-6 with TRBJ1-1; TCRdb returns TRBD1, unconfirmable since there is no DNA. Germline CDR1 is MNHNY and CDR2 is SVGAGI (reference sequence). The CDR3 runs to 14 residues. The CDR3 is CASSPRTGLGEAFF.

The rearrangement joins TRBV6-6 to TRBJ1-2; absent DNA, TCRdb's TRBD1 call cannot be checked. Germline CDR1 MNHNY, CDR2 SVGAGI (reference sequence). The CDR3 consists of 15 residues. CDR3 loop: CASTLWGTGLNGYTF.

This sequence joins TRBV7-9 and TRBJ2-5; with no DNA, the TCRdb D assignment of TRBD1 cannot be verified. From germline, CDR1 is SEHNR and CDR2 FQNEAQ (reference sequence). There are 15 residues in the CDR3. Here the CDR3 reads CASSFTPTGQETQYF.

The genes are TRBV29-1 and TRBJ2-2; TCRdb's D call of TRBD1 is untestable without DNA. Germline V gives CDR1 SQVTM, CDR2 ANQGSEA. This CDR3 spans 15 amino acids. This CDR3 is CSVEDVGQEAGELFF.

This chain links TRBV19 with TRBJ2-1; TCRdb calls TRBD2, which cannot be checked without DNA. Looked up from germline, CDR1 is LNHDA and CDR2 is SQIVND (reference sequence). The CDR3 is made up of 14 amino acids. CDR3 sequence: CASSIRGTYNEQFF. Based on the CDR3 plus reference TRBV19 and TRBJ2-1, the full variable domain is DGGITQSPKYLFRKEGQNVTLSCEQNLNHDAMYWYRQDPGQGLRLIYYSQIVNDFQKGDIAEGYSVSREKKESFPLTVTSAQKNPTAFYLCASSIRGTYNEQFFGPGTRLTVL.

V and J are TRBV7-9 and TRBJ2-7; TCRdb returns TRBD1, unconfirmable since there is no DNA. This CDR3 has 15 amino acids. In germline, CDR1 is SEHNR, CDR2 FQNEAQ (reference sequence). CDR3: CASSPRDGNSYEQYF.

The genes are TRBV11-2 and TRBJ2-7; TCRdb selects TRBD2, and the lack of DNA leaves this call unchecked. Per the germline V gene, CDR1 is SGHAT and CDR2 is FQNNGV. The CDR3 spans 17 residues. CDR3 residues: CASSYGLAGAFIFEQYF.

The chain recombines TRBV7-9 with TRBJ2-2; without DNA, the TCRdb call of TRBD2 cannot be checked. Germline V gene lookup returns CDR1 SEHNR and CDR2 FQNEAQ (reference sequence). CDR3 length equals 14 residues. The CDR3 spells CASSSREEAGELFF.

The chain employs TRBV12-3 or TRBV12-4 and TRBJ1-2; TCRdb selects TRBD1, and the lack of DNA leaves this call unchecked. CDR3 length: 13 amino acids. Here the CDR3 reads CASSLHPGSGYTF.

V gene TRBV5-1 combines with J gene TRBJ2-5; there is no DNA to check the TCRdb D call of TRBD1. Germline V gene lookup returns CDR1 SGHRS and CDR2 YFSETQ. The CDR3 totals 15 residues. The CDR3 is CASSLGDRVQETQYF.

This rearrangement joins TRBV25-1 to TRBJ1-6. Germline V gene lookup returns CDR1 MGHDK and CDR2 SYGVNS. This CDR3 contains 15 residues. Here the CDR3 reads CASSRRTVANSPLHF. Variable domain in full (rest from reference TRBV25-1 and TRBJ1-6): EADIYQTPRYLVIGTGKKITLECSQTMGHDKMYWYQQDPGMELHLIHYSYGVNSTEKGDLSSESTVSRIRTEHFPLTLESARPSHTSQYLCASSRRTVANSPLHFGNGTRLTVT.

CDR3 amino acids: CASSLRQGQETQYF. The chain employs TRBV5-4 and TRBJ2-5; checking the TCRdb D call of TRBD1 is not possible without DNA. Germline V CDR1 and CDR2: SGHNT, YYREEE (reference sequence). The CDR3 consists of 14 residues.

The CDR3 here is CASSYPTDGQETQYF. The chain joins TRBV6-2 or TRBV6-3 to TRBJ2-5. The CDR3 has 15 amino acids. Germline V CDR1 and CDR2: MNHEY, SVGEGT.

This sequence joins TRBV7-8 and TRBJ2-7; TCRdb's assignment of TRBD1 cannot be checked, as there is no DNA. The CDR3 extends over 13 amino acids. Germline V gene data show CDR1 as SGHVS and CDR2 as FQNEAQ. The CDR3 is CASSTGDSYEQYF. Filled out from reference TRBV7-8 and TRBJ2-7, the complete variable domain reads GAGVSQSPRYKVAKRGQDVALRCDPISGHVSLFWYQQALGQGPEFLTYFQNEAQLDKSGLPSDRFFAERPEGSVSTLKIQRTQQEDSAVYLCASSTGDSYEQYFGPGTRLTVT.

J is TRBJ2-4 and V is TRBV5-6; TCRdb indicates TRBD1, and absent DNA this call remains unverified. This CDR3 is 17 amino acids long. Germline CDR1 reads SGHDT; CDR2 reads YYEEEE. The chain's CDR3 is CASSRGGQGLIENIQYF. The full variable domain, in which reference TRBV5-6 and TRBJ2-4 provide the parts outside the CDR3, is DAGVTQSPTHLIKTRGQQVTLRCSPKSGHDTVSWYQQALGQGPQFIFQYYEEEERQRGNFPDRFSGHQFPNYSSELNVNALLLGDSALYLCASSRGGQGLIENIQYFGAGTRLSVL.

The rearrangement joins TRBV29-1 to TRBJ2-3; lacking DNA, the TRBD1 call made by TCRdb goes unchecked. The germline CDR1 and CDR2 sequences are SQVTM and ANQGSEA. This CDR3 is built from 15 residues. CDR3 in amino acids: CSGGYRDRVTDTQYF.

The chain joins TRBV14 to TRBJ2-6; the TRBD2 assignment by TCRdb is unverifiable without DNA. Germline V gene data show CDR1 as SGHDN and CDR2 as FVKESK. This CDR3 has 19 residues. This CDR3 reads CASSHPGLAGYSGANVLTF.

V gene TRBV28 combines with J gene TRBJ2-7; TCRdb picks TRBD2, but there is no DNA to check that call. The CDR3 runs to 13 residues. Germline values: CDR1 MDHEN, CDR2 SYDVKM. The CDR3 is CASRDPRGYEQYF.

V is TRBV5-5 and J is TRBJ2-7; TCRdb picks TRBD1, but there is no DNA to check that call. This CDR3 is built from 14 residues. Per germline, CDR1 SGHKS and CDR2 YYEKEE (reference sequence). The CDR3 spells CASSLIRELDEQYF.

This CDR3 is CASSLDAGQPYNEQFF. This chain uses TRBV7-7 with TRBJ2-1; TCRdb reports TRBD1, a call that lacks DNA to check it against. CDR1 and CDR2 from the germline V gene are SSHAT and FNYEAQ (reference sequence). CDR3 size: 16 residues. Using reference TRBV7-7 and TRBJ2-1 for the parts outside the CDR3, the full variable domain is GAGVSQSPRYKVTKRGQDVTLRCDPISSHATLYWYQQALGQGPEFLTYFNYEAQPDKSGLPSDRFSAERPEGSISTLTIQRTEQRDSAMYRCASSLDAGQPYNEQFFGPGTRLTVL.

V gene TRBV9 combines with J gene TRBJ1-1. The germline V gene encodes CDR1 SGDLS and CDR2 YYNGEE. This CDR3 is built from 14 residues. The CDR3 here is CASSVPISNTEAFF.

This rearrangement joins TRBV2 to TRBJ1-5; TCRdb lists TRBD1, though no DNA is available to test this call. CDR1 and CDR2 (germline): SNHLY, FYNNEI. The CDR3 sequence is 11 residues long. CDR3: CASSGTRIKHF.

The genes are TRBV29-1 and TRBJ2-1; TCRdb's D call, TRBD1, is unchecked because there is no DNA. Germline-derived CDR1 and CDR2 are SQVTM and ANQGSEA. The CDR3 spans 14 residues. CDR3 sequence: CTTFRETGVYEQFF.

The chain is built from TRBV6-4 and TRBJ2-1; the TCRdb call, TRBD1, lacks DNA for checking. The CDR3 runs 14 residues. Germline V lookup: CDR1 MRHNA, CDR2 SNTAGT. CDR3 amino acids: CASSGDRESDEQFF.

V is TRBV12-3 or TRBV12-4 and J is TRBJ2-1. The CDR3 extends over 16 amino acids. The CDR3 region is CASSLAHTVSYNEQFF.

This chain uses TRBV19 with TRBJ2-1; TCRdb picks TRBD2, but there is no DNA to check that call. The CDR3 length is 11 residues. Germline-derived CDR1 and CDR2 are LNHDA and SQIVND (reference sequence). CDR3 residues: CASRHGLEQFF.